The T cell receptor (beta chain) described here comes from a study of T-cell reconstitution after alpha-beta-depleted transplantation in children. Points from the study as a whole: Several hundred rapidly expanded clones from non-depleted graft cells reportedly supplied alpha-beta T cells about two months post-transplant. T-cell numbers and diversity one year post-transplant derived largely from freshly generated T cells. In some patients, recipient T cells and intrathymic progenitors surviving conditioning explained high day-60 diversity.

This clonotype was seen at least ten times. What it binds is not known. TCRbeta library construction was performed incorporating unique molecular identifiers. TCRdb ran MiXCR on the PCR reads and lists one entry per CDR3 protein. Among 55,000 to 85,000 distinct CDR3 sequences listed, around 9.9% were seen once. Sequencing used PBMCs, obtained before TCRalphabeta/CD19-depleted stem cell transplant. The clonotype originates from a boy aged 5-17 years with acute myeloid leukemia, due to receive a stem cell transplant.

CDR3 sequence (DNA): TGTGCCAGCAGCCCCGGAGGGCGTGTTGAAGCTTTCTTT. The encoded protein is CASSPGGRVEAFF. The J gene is TRBJ1-1, the V gene TRBV27, with D unclear. V gave up 6 bases and J gave up 7 bases, with 15 bases separating them. The CDR3 has 13 amino acids. Germline CDR1 and CDR2: MNHEY and SMNVEV (reference sequence).